Presented here are 22 T cell receptor beta chains from one specimen sequenced in a study of long-term antiretroviral therapy in people with HIV. Sequencing used immunoSEQ v3.0 at survey level. Method: immunoSEQ multiplex PCR; TCRdb's copy keeps in-frame clones and lacks some. The sample lists more than 20,000 clones, about 80% occurring once. The sample was unsorted PBMCs, taken 0.5 years before starting antiretroviral therapy. The source of these receptors is a man aged 40-50 years with HIV.

This clone was recorded a few times. V usage is TRBV6-5 and J usage is TRBJ1-2; D is undetermined. This CDR3 contains 15 residues. Germline values: CDR1 MNHEY, CDR2 SVGAGI. The V end was cut by 1 base, the J end by 3 bases, with 12 bases between. CDR3 sequence reads: CASSYWPATDYGYTF. The CDR3 coding sequence is TGTGCCAGCAGTTACTGGCCAGCCACGGACTATGGCTACACCTTC.

This sequence joins TRBV29-1 and TRBJ2-3; the D is unclear. Deletions cut 3 bases from V and 3 bases from J, with 10 bases between. The CDR3 runs 13 residues. Germline V lookup: CDR1 SQVTM, CDR2 ANQGSEA. Here the CDR3 reads CSVEGRATDTQYF. DNA of the CDR3: TGCAGCGTTGAGGGAAGGGCGACAGATACGCAGTATTTT.

The chain recombines TRBV19 with TRBJ2-3; TRBD1 matches 9 bases. Germline V gives CDR1 LNHDA, CDR2 SQIVND (reference sequence). The V and J ends lost 4 bases and 5 bases, in that order; junction bases with no gene match: 7. CDR3 size: 15 residues. CDR3 in amino acids: CASSTGQGNRDTQYF. CDR3 bases: TGTGCCAGTAGTACTGGACAGGGGAATAGAGATACGCAGTATTTT.

This chain connects TRBV5-4 to TRBJ2-3; 10 nucleotides align to TRBD2. The CDR3 has 15 amino acids. Germline V gene sequence: CDR1 SGHNT, CDR2 YYREEE (reference sequence). The V segment lost 5 bases and the J segment 6 bases; nucleotides outside the gene matches: 9. DNA for the CDR3: TGTGCCAGCAGGGAAGCGGGGGGGTCGGAGGATACGCAGTATTTT. This encodes CASREAGGSEDTQYF.

This clone was detected only once. V usage is TRBV18 and J usage is TRBJ1-3, with D perhaps TRBD1 (6 bases). CDR3 length equals 16 residues. Germline CDR1 KGHSH, CDR2 LQKENI. Trimming stripped 3 bases from V and 2 bases from J, with 14 bases between. The CDR3 DNA sequence: TGTGCCAGCTCACCTGTTACAGCAGGGGCTGGAAACACCATATATTTT. The encoded protein is CASSPVTAGAGNTIYF.

The J gene is TRBJ1-1, the V gene TRBV7-8, with D possibly matching TRBD1 (5 bases). V shed 2 bases and J shed 7 bases, with 14 bases lying between them. Germline CDR1 reads SGHVS; CDR2 reads FQNEAQ. The CDR3 runs to 14 residues. CDR3 sequence: CASSLRGQSFEAFF. CDR3 in DNA: TGTGCCAGCAGCTTAAGGGGCCAAAGTTTTGAAGCTTTCTTT.

The J gene is TRBJ2-7, the V gene TRBV7-8; TRBD2 matches at 12 bases. Germline V gene sequence: CDR1 SGHVS, CDR2 FQNEAQ. This CDR3 spans 15 amino acids. Unmatched junction bases numbered 5, after V lost 1 base and J lost 7 bases. The CDR3 reads CASSLVSSGGVEQYF. In DNA, the CDR3 is TGTGCCAGCAGCTTAGTGTCTAGCGGGGGGGTAGAGCAGTACTTC. Drawing the rest from reference TRBV7-8 and TRBJ2-7, the complete variable domain is GAGVSQSPRYKVAKRGQDVALRCDPISGHVSLFWYQQALGQGPEFLTYFQNEAQLDKSGLPSDRFFAERPEGSVSTLKIQRTQQEDSAVYLCASSLVSSGGVEQYFGPGTRLTVT.

This clone was seen only once. The chain carries TRBV4-1 and TRBJ1-4; no firm D call. The CDR3 is made up of 15 amino acids. V was shortened by 1 base and J by 8 bases, with 14 bases between the two germline ends. Per germline, CDR1 MGHRA and CDR2 YSYEKL. CDR3 sequence (DNA): TGCGCCAGCAGCCAAGTGGCCAGCCGTATAGAAAAACTGTTTTTT. This encodes CASSQVASRIEKLFF.

The chain has TRBV7-2 and TRBJ2-3; D not resolved. There are 15 residues in the CDR3. Trimming left V 7 bases short and J 0 bases short, with 14 bases between. CDR1 is SGHTA and CDR2 is FQGNSA in the germline V gene. The CDR3 sequence is CASTPVRSSTDTQYF. In DNA, the CDR3 is TGTGCCAGCACCCCAGTGCGTTCTAGCACAGATACGCAGTATTTT.

The chain carries TRBV28 and TRBJ1-5; D possibly corresponds to TRBD1 (5 bases). The CDR3 runs to 15 residues. Germline CDR1 reads MDHEN; CDR2 reads SYDVKM. V was pared by 5 bases and J by 4 bases, with 15 bases between. CDR3 coding DNA: TGTGCCAGCAGTGCGACCGGGACTGCGAATCAGCCCCAGCATTTT. Encoded protein: CASSATGTANQPQHF.

This chain's CDR3 is CASSYAEIYEQYF. The CDR3 nucleotides read TGTGCCAGCAGTTACGCAGAGATCTACGAGCAGTACTTC. This rearrangement joins TRBV6-5 to TRBJ2-7; D not resolved. With 2 bases removed from V and 3 bases from J, the gap between germline ends came to 8 bases. Germline CDR1 is MNHEY and CDR2 is SVGAGI. This CDR3 contains 13 residues.

The V gene is TRBV18, the J gene TRBJ2-3; TRBD2 is a possible D gene (6 bases). The CDR3 is 15 residues long. Germline V gives CDR1 KGHSH, CDR2 LQKENI. V was shortened by 4 bases and J by 3 bases, with 14 bases between the two germline ends. The CDR3 bases are TGTGCCAGCTCACAGTTAACGGGGACTACAGATACGCAGTATTTT. Its protein product is CASSQLTGTTDTQYF.

The J gene is TRBJ1-5, the V gene TRBV5-3; 7 positions match TRBD1. TRBV5-3 is an open reading frame, and its role is uncertain. This CDR3 has 15 amino acids. Trimming cost V 7 bases and J 3 bases; bases outside gene matches: 10. The CDR3 nucleotides read TGTGCCAGAGCAAACCGGGACAGACTCAATCAGCCCCAGCATTTT. It yields the protein CARANRDRLNQPQHF.

In this sample, this clone turned up a few times. The chain employs TRBV28 and TRBJ2-4; TRBD2 is a possible D gene (6 bases). Germline assignment: CDR1 MDHEN and CDR2 SYDVKM. The germline V and J ends were trimmed by 7 bases and 9 bases, with 13 bases remaining between them. The CDR3 is 12 residues long. Here the CDR3 DNA reads TGTGCCAGCATCTCGGCCGGGGGCATTCAGTACTTC. Residues: CASISAGGIQYF.

The V call is TRBV6-5, the J call TRBJ1-5; D uncertain. The CDR3 length is 13 residues. Trimming left V 5 bases short and J 7 bases short, with 12 bases between. Germline V gene lookup returns CDR1 MNHEY and CDR2 SVGAGI. In DNA, the CDR3 is TGTGCCAGCAGTCCACTTGGAGGCCAGCCCCAGCATTTT. It codes for CASSPLGGQPQHF.

The V and J genes are TRBV7-8 and TRBJ2-7; D perhaps matches TRBD2 (6 bases). Germline lookup yields CDR1 SGHVS and CDR2 FQNEAQ. V lost 8 bases and J 1 base, leaving 18 bases between the germline ends. The CDR3 loop spans 15 amino acids. CDR3 sequence reads: CASLKGMEGSYEQYF. CDR3 in DNA: TGTGCCAGCTTAAAGGGAATGGAGGGTTCCTACGAGCAGTACTTC.

This chain links TRBV7-9 with TRBJ1-6; no firm D call. This CDR3 is built from 14 residues. Looked up from germline, CDR1 is SEHNR and CDR2 is FQNEAQ (reference sequence). Trimming cost V 5 bases and J 7 bases, with 12 bases left between them. The CDR3 sequence is CASSEDLLNSPLHF. The CDR3 region has the DNA TGTGCCAGCAGCGAAGACTTACTAAATTCACCCCTCCACTTT.

This clone was counted only a few times. CDR3 sequence: CASSIPDARGYGYTF. For the CDR3, the DNA is TGTGCCAGTAGTATCCCCGATGCCAGGGGCTATGGCTACACCTTC. The chain links TRBV19 to TRBJ1-2; TRBD1 is a possible D gene (6 bases). This CDR3 contains 15 residues. CDR1 and CDR2 from the germline V gene are LNHDA and SQIVND (reference sequence). Trimming stripped 3 bases from V and 4 bases from J, with 15 bases between.

This chain connects TRBV6-5 to TRBJ2-2; 7 bases match TRBD1. The CDR3 length is 15 residues. CDR1 is MNHEY, CDR2 SVGAGI, per germline. J was trimmed by 5 bases and V by 7 bases; bases with no gene match: 10. The DNA of the CDR3 is TGTGCCAGCAAAGGGTCCGGGACAGAGACCGGGGAGCTGTTTTTT. Protein: CASKGSGTETGELFF.

The V call is TRBV2, the J call TRBJ2-7, with TRBD1 as a possible D gene (5 bases). Germline CDR1 and CDR2: SNHLY and FYNNEI. The CDR3 sequence is 14 residues long. Trimming cost V 8 bases and J 3 bases, with 17 bases left between them. The CDR3 here is CASYIGVRGYEQYF. The DNA of the CDR3 is TGTGCCAGCTACATAGGGGTAAGAGGCTACGAGCAGTACTTC.

This sequence joins TRBV7-2 and TRBJ2-7; 9 bases match TRBD1. This CDR3 spans 15 amino acids. Germline V CDR1 and CDR2: SGHTA, FQGNSA. J was trimmed by 5 bases and V by 1 base; bases with no gene match: 6. The CDR3 sequence: CASSLGQGGHDEQYF. The CDR3 bases are TGTGCCAGCAGCTTAGGACAGGGGGGCCACGACGAGCAGTACTTC. Looking up the rest from reference TRBV7-2 and TRBJ2-7 gives the full variable domain: GAGVSQSPSNKVTEKGKDVELRCDPISGHTALYWYRQSLGQGLEFLIYFQGNSAPDKSGLPSDRFSAERTGGSVSTLTIQRTQQEDSAVYLCASSLGQGGHDEQYFGPGTRLTVT.

The CDR3 sequence is CASSLAATVSNQPQHF. CDR3 DNA sequence: TGTGCCAGCAGCTTAGCCGCTACAGTTAGCAATCAGCCCCAGCATTTT. The chain combines TRBV7-8 with TRBJ1-5, with D hard to call. Germline CDR1 is SGHVS and CDR2 is FQNEAQ. The V gene lost 0 bases and the J gene lost 0 bases, with 9 bases spanning the gap. The CDR3 covers 16 residues.